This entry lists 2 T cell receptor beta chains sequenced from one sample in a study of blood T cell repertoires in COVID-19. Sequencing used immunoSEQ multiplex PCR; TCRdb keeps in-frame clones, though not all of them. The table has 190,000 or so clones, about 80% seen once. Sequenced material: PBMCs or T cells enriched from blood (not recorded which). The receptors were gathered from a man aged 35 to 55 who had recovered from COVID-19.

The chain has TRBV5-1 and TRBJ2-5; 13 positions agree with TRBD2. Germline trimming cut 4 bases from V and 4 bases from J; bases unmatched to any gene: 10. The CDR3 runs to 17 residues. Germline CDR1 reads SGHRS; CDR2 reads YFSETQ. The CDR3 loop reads CASSRSPGLAGRETQYF. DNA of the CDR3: TGCGCCAGCAGCAGAAGCCCGGGACTAGCGGGGAGAGAGACCCAGTACTTC.

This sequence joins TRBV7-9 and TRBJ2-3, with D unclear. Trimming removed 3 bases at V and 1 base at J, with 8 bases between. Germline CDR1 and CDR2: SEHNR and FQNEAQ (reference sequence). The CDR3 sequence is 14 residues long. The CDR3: CASSFPRGTDTQYF. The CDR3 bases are TGTGCCAGCAGCTTTCCTCGGGGCACAGATACGCAGTATTTT.